This is a list of T cell receptor beta chains from one sample in a study of control samples from healthy donors and cancer patients. Assay used: immunoSEQ multiplex PCR; TCRdb lists only in-frame clones, some missing. The table records 150,000 to 200,000 clones, around 88% of them present only once. Sequences were obtained from blood. These receptors were taken from a woman in her thirties in good health. CDR3s include the opening cysteine and the closing phenylalanine or tryptophan. The order of the fields is CDR3 length, J gene, V gene, CDR3 protein.

15 TRBJ2-7 TRBV29-1 CSVEDTGDGGYEQYF
13 TRBJ2-7 TRBV29-1 CSAGGDSSYEQYF
15 TRBJ1-6 TRBV10-1 CASRDRVISNSPLHF
19 TRBJ2-7 TRBV3-1/TRBV3-2 CASSQDLLRSAGGEAEQYF
14 TRBJ2-5 TRBV30 CAWSVSLGQETQYF
15 TRBJ2-5 TRBV3-1/TRBV3-2 CASSQEGLIQETQYF
16 TRBJ1-2 TRBV19 CASSIPTGAGLYGYTF
15 TRBJ2-3 TRBV27 CASSFGTSGTDTQYF
16 TRBJ2-7 TRBV19 CASSIALAASSYEQYF
15 TRBJ2-7 TRBV10-3 CAIRGGGGPYYEQYF
14 TRBJ1-4 TRBV6-5 CASRGRAGGEKLFF
14 TRBJ1-1 TRBV5-4 CASSFRGVDTEAFF
12 TRBJ2-5 TRBV28 CASRDSQETQYF
15 TRBJ2-1 TRBV24-1 CATSEPTSGYNEQFF
11 TRBJ2-7 TRBV25-1 CASSRGPEQYF
14 TRBJ1-2 TRBV30 CAWRATGGSYGYTF
16 TRBJ2-1 TRBV7-2 CASRRTSGILYNEQFF
12 TRBJ2-7 TRBV19 CASGRQDYEQYF
14 TRBJ1-1 TRBV15 CATSRDRTLEGAFF
11 TRBJ1-1 TRBV19 CASSRTDEAFF
14 TRBJ2-3 TRBV3-1/TRBV3-2 CASSPARGTDTQYF
17 TRBJ2-1 TRBV4-1 CASSQKGSTSSYNEQFF
11 TRBJ1-2 TRBV5-1 CASRSPYGYTF
11 TRBJ1-2 TRBV20-1 CSASRSGGYTF
14 TRBJ1-6 TRBV28 CASSTGGRNSPLHF
15 TRBJ2-7 TRBV5-4 CASSSPQETRYEQYF
16 TRBJ1-1 TRBV6-1 CASSDFSRGGNTEAFF
14 TRBJ2-5 TRBV5-1 CASSLGTTRETQYF